The 3 T cell receptor beta chains reported below all come from one sample, sequenced in a study of control samples from healthy donors and cancer patients. Some clones are missing from TCRdb's copy, which holds only in-frame ones; the method was immunoSEQ multiplex PCR. The table records 90,000 to 150,000 clones, approximately 90% of them present only once. Input material: blood. All receptors come from a young woman in good health.

The V and J genes are TRBV6-2 or TRBV6-3 and TRBJ2-6; D may be TRBD2 (6 bases). The V gene's germline CDR1 is MNHEY and CDR2 SVGEGT. Trimming took 2 bases from V and 2 from J, leaving 13 bases between them. This CDR3 region has 17 residues. The CDR3 sequence: CASSYGGAAPGANVLTF. The CDR3 nucleotides read TGTGCCAGCAGTTACGGCGGGGCCGCCCCTGGGGCCAACGTCCTGACTTTC.

The gene calls are TRBV19 and TRBJ2-1; D perhaps matches TRBD1 (6 bases). Deletions cut 2 bases from V and 5 bases from J, with 10 bases between. The CDR3 has 14 amino acids. Germline CDR1 LNHDA, CDR2 SQIVND (reference sequence). The CDR3 bases are TGTGCCAGTAGTATACGTCGGACAGACAATGAGCAGTTCTTC. This codes for CASSIRRTDNEQFF.

This clone was observed a handful of times. This chain connects TRBV6-6 to TRBJ1-5; 8 positions match TRBD1. This CDR3 spans 16 amino acids. The germline CDR1 and CDR2 sequences are MNHNY and SVGAGI (reference sequence). V dropped 2 bases and J dropped 3; count of bases not matched to a gene: 6. Written as DNA, the CDR3 is TGTGCCAGCAGTTACGGACAGGGAGGGAACAATCAGCCCCAGCATTTT. This codes for CASSYGQGGNNQPQHF.